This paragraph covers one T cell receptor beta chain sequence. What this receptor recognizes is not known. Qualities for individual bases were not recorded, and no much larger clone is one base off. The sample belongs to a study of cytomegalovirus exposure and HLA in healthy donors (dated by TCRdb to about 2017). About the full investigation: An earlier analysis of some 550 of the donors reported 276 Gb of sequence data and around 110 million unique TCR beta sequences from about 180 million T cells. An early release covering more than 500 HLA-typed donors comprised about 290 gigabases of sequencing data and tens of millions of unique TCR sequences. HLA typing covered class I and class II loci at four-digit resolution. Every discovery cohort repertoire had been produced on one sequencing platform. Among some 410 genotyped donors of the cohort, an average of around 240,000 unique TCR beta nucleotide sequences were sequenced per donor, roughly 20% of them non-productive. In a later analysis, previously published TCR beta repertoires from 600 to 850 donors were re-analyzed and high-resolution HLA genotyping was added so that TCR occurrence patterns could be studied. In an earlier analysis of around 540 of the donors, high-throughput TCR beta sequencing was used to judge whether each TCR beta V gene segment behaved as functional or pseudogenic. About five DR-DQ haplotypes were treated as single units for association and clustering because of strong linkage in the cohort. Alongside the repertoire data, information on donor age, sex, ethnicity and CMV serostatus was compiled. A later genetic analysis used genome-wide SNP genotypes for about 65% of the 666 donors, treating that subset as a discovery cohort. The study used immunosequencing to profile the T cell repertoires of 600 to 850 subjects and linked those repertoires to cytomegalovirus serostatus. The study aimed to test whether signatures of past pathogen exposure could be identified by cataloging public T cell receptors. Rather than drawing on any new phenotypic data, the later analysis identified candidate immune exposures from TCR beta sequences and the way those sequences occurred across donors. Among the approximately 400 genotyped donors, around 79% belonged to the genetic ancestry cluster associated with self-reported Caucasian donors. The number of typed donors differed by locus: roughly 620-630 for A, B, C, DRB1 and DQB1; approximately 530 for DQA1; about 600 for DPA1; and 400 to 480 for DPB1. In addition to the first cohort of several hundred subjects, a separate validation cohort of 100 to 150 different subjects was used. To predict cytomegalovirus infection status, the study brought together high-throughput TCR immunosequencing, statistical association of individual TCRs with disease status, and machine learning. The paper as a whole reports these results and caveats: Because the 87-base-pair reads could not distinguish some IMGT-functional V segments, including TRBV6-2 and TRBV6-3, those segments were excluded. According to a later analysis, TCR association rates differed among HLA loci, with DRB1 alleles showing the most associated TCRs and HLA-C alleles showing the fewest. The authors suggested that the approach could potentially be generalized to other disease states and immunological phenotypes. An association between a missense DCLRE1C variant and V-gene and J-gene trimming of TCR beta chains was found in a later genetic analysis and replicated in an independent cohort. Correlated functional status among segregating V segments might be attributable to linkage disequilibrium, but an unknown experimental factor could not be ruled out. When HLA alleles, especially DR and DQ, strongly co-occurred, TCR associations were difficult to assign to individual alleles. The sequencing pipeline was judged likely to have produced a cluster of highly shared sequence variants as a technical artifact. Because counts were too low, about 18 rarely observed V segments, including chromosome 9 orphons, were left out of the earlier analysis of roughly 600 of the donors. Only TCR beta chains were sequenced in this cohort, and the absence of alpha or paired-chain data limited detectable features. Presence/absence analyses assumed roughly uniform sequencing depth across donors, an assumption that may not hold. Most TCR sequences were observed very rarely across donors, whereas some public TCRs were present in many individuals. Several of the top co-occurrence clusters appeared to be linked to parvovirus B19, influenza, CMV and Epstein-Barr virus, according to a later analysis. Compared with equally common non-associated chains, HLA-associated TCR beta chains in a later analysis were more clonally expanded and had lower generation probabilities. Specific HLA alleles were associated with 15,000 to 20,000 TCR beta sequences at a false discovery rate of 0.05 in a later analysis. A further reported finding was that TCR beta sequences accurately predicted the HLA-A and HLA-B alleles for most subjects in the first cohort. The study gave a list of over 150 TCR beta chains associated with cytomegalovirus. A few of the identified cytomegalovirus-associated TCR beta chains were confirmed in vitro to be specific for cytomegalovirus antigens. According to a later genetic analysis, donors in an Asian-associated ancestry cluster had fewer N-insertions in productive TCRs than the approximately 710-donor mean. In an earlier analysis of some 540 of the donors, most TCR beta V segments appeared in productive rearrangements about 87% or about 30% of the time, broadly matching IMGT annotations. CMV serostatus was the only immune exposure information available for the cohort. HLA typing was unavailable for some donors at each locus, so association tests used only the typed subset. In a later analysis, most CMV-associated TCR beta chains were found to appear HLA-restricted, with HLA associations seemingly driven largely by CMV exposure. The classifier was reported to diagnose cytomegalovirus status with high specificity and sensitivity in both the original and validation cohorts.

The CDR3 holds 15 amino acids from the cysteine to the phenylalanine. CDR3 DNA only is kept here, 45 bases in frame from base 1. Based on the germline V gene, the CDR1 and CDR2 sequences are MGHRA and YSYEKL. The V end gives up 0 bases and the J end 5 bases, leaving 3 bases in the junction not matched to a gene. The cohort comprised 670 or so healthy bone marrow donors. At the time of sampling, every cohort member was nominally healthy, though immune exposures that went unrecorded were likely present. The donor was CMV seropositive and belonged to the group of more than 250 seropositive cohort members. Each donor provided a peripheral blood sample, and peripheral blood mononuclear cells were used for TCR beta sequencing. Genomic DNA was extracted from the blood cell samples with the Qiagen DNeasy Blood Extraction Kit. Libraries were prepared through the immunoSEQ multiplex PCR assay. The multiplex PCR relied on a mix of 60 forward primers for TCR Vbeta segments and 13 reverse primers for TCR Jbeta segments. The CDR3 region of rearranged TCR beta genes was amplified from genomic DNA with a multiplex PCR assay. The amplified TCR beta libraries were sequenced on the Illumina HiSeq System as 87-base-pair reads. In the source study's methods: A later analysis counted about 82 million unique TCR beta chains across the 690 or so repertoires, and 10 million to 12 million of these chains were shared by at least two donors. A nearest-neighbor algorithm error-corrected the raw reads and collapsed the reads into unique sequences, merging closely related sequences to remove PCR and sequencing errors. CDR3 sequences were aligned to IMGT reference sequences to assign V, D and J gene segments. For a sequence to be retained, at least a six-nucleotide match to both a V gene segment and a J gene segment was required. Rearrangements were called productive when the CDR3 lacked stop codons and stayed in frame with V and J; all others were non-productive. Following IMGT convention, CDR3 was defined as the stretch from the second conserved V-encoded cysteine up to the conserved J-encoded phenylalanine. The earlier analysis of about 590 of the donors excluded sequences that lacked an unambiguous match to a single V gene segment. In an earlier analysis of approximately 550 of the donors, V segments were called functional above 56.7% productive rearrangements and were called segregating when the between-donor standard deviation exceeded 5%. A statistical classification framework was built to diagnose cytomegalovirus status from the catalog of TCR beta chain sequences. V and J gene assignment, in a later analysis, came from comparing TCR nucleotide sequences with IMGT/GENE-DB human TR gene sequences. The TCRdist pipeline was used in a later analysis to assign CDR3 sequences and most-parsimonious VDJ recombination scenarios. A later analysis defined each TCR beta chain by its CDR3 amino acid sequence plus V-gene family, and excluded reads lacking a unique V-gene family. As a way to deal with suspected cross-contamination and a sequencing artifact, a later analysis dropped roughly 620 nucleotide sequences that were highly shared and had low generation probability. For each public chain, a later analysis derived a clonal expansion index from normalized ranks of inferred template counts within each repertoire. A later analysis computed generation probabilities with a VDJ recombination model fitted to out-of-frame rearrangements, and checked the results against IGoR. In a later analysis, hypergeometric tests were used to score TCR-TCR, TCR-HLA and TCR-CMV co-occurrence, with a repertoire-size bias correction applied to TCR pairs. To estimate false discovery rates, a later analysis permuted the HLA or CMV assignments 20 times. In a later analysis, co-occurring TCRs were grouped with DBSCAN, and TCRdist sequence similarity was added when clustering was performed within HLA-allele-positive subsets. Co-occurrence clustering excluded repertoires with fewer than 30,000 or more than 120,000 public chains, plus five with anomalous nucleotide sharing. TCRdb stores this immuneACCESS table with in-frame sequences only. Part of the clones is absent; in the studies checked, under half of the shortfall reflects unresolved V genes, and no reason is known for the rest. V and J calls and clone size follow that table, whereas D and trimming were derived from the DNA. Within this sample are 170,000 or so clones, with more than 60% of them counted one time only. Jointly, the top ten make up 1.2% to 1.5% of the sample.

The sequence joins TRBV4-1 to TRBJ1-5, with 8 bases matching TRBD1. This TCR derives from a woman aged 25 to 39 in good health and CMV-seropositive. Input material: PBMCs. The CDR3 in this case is CASSQDGTGHQPQHF. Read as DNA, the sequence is TGCGCCAGCAGCCAAGATGGGACAGGCCATCAGCCCCAGCATTTT.